This TCR beta chain emerged from a study of blood T cell repertoires in COVID-19. Overall study context: Sites across the United States, Italy and Spain contributed samples from acute and convalescent COVID-19.

Patients in Seattle were enrolled during active infection, then followed longitudinally. In germline, CDR1 is LGHDT, CDR2 YNNKEL (reference sequence). The CDR3 has 15 amino acids. V lost 6 bases to trimming and J lost 8 bases; unmatched junction nucleotides: 11. The table came from immunoSEQ multiplex PCR; TCRdb's copy has only in-frame clones and leaves some out. This sample has around 260,000 clones; 80% to 85% occur once, and the top ten carry 15% to 18%. The sequenced sample was peripheral blood. This sequence was found in a person aged 70 to 80 with COVID-19, enrolled during active disease. This sequence joins TRBV3-1 (or the pseudogene TRBV3-2) and TRBJ2-1; 9 bases align to TRBD2. The CDR3 here is CASRHEAGGGDEQFF. The CDR3 bases are TGTGCCAGCAGACACGAGGCGGGAGGGGGCGATGAGCAGTTCTTC.